This paragraph covers one T cell receptor (beta chain) sequence. Its antigen remains unknown. CDR1 is SGHDT and CDR2 is YYEEEE in the germline V gene. This CDR3 has 17 residues. V lost 4 bases and J lost 6; bases outside the gene matches: 12. The record originates from a study of a mutant IDH1 vaccine in newly diagnosed glioma. On the study more broadly: Previous treatment comprised radiotherapy, temozolomide, or both, mostly both. Overall study results and limits: Vaccine-induced responses were seen in approximately 93% of patients, spanning several MHC alleles.

The data were produced by immunoSEQ multiplex PCR, yet TCRdb's version contains in-frame clones alone and is incomplete. In the table there are about 74,000 clones, around 86% of which are singletons. This sample's time point: week 35, safety follow-up. The investigators gave 300 ug of mutant IDH1 20-mer peptide in each vaccine dose, together with topical imiquimod. The input for sequencing was PBMCs, taken from a glioma patient whose treatment included an IDH1 peptide vaccine. The TCR was taken from a man aged 30 to 39 with glioma. The chain couples TRBV5-6 to TRBJ2-1; 11 bases are shared with TRBD1. The CDR3 DNA sequence: TGTGCCAGCAGCCCCATTAAGGGCGGGACAGGGGGCAATGAGCAGTTCTTC. Its translation is CASSPIKGGTGGNEQFF. Combining the CDR3 with reference TRBV5-6 and TRBJ2-1 gives the whole variable domain DAGVTQSPTHLIKTRGQQVTLRCSPKSGHDTVSWYQQALGQGPQFIFQYYEEEERQRGNFPDRFSGHQFPNYSSELNVNALLLGDSALYLCASSPIKGGTGGNEQFFGPGTRLTVL.